This TCR beta chain stems from a study of blood T cell repertoires in COVID-19. The overall study: T cells, B-cell-depleted T cells, or PBMCs provided the cDNA or gDNA that served as material.

In the original workflow: Counts of nucleated cells, estimated from reference gene primer amplification, were obtained. Measured with immunoSEQ multiplex PCR; TCRdb has only the in-frame clones, and not every one. The DNA gave D and trimming, while V, J and clone size come from that table. This sample has more than 80,000 clones, with approximately 80% found just once. Sequenced material: peripheral blood. The clonotype comes from a woman aged 55-70 years with acute or convalescent COVID-19.

As DNA, the CDR3 is TGTGCCAGCAGTGAGCCTACAGGATACTATGGCTACACCTTC. Protein sequence: CASSEPTGYYGYTF. The chain couples TRBV6-1 to TRBJ1-2, with a tentative D call TRBD1 (5 bases). This CDR3 is built from 14 residues. V lost 3 bases to trimming and J lost 3 bases, with 11 bases between them. Germline V CDR1 and CDR2: MNHNS, SASEGT.